Each of the 18 T cell receptor beta chains below was sequenced from the same sample in a study of OX40 agonist ivuxolimab in advanced cancers. Generated by immunoSEQ multiplex PCR, the TCRdb table keeps only in-frame clones and is missing some. The sample lists about 40,000 clones, approximately 78% occurring once. Specimen: CD4+ or CD8+ T cells sorted from blood, collected in a trial of the OX40 agonist ivuxolimab. The source of these receptors is an adult with an advanced solid tumor such as melanoma, head and neck, liver or kidney cancer.

This clone was counted a single time. The chain uses TRBV4-3 and TRBJ1-6; D gene unclear. V lost 4 bases and J lost 4, with 11 bases in between. Germline V gives CDR1 LGHNA, CDR2 YSLEER. This CDR3 comprises 15 residues. Here the CDR3 DNA reads TGCGCCAGCAGCCCCGCCGTCAGGTATAATTCACCCCTCCACTTT. Amino acid sequence: CASSPAVRYNSPLHF.

The chain links TRBV7-2 to TRBJ1-1; the D gene is possibly TRBD1 (5 bases). The germline V and J ends were trimmed by 3 bases and 7 bases, with 12 bases remaining between them. The CDR3 covers 13 residues. CDR1 and CDR2 (germline): SGHTA, FQGNSA. CDR3 in DNA: TGTGCCAGCAGCTTCCAGGGTTCCGGTGAAGCTTTCTTT. The encoded protein is CASSFQGSGEAFF.

The chain has TRBV9 and TRBJ2-1; TRBD2 matches 9 bases. The CDR3 extends over 17 amino acids. The germline CDR1 and CDR2 sequences are SGDLS and YYNGEE. The V segment lost 0 bases and the J segment 0 bases; nucleotides outside the gene matches: 4. The CDR3 DNA follows: TGTGCCAGCAGCGTAGTTGGAGCGGGGGGCTCCTACAATGAGCAGTTCTTC. Amino acid sequence: CASSVVGAGGSYNEQFF.

The chain uses TRBV5-1 and TRBJ2-2; tentative D call: TRBD2 (6 bases). V was pared by 6 bases and J by 3 bases, with 15 bases between. Germline lookup yields CDR1 SGHRS and CDR2 YFSETQ. The CDR3 is made up of 15 amino acids. CDR3 sequence reads: CASILGPGDTGELFF. In DNA form, the CDR3 reads TGCGCCAGCATCCTTGGTCCGGGAGACACCGGGGAGCTGTTTTTT.

This rearrangement joins TRBV2 to TRBJ1-2; D gene uncertain. The CDR3 has 11 amino acids. Germline-derived CDR1 and CDR2 are SNHLY and FYNNEI. Trimming shortened V by 1 base and J by 8 bases, and 5 bases separated the two germline ends. The CDR3 reads CASSEGVGYTF. For the CDR3, the DNA is TGTGCCAGCAGTGAAGGGGTCGGCTACACCTTC.

The rearrangement links TRBV4-1 to TRBJ1-2; D is undetermined. Trimming shortened V by 1 base and J by 0 bases, and 6 bases separated the two germline ends. Looked up from germline, CDR1 is MGHRA and CDR2 is YSYEKL. This CDR3 contains 14 residues. The CDR3 sequence: CASSQAAANYGYTF. DNA for the CDR3: TGCGCCAGCAGCCAAGCGGCAGCTAACTATGGCTACACCTTC.

As for this clone: One end of the junction is discordant with germline, which a read error may explain. The chain employs TRBV7-7 and TRBJ2-2, with D hard to call. This CDR3 has 12 amino acids. Germline-derived CDR1 and CDR2 are SSHAT and FNYEAQ (reference sequence). CDR3 nucleotide sequence: TGTGCTAGCAGCTCCGGCACCGGGGAGCTGTTTTTT. It codes for CASSSGTGELFF.

The V gene is TRBV29-1, the J gene TRBJ2-7; TRBD1 agrees at 9 bases. Trimming at V came to 6 bases and at J to 3 bases, leaving 6 bases not matched to a gene. This CDR3 contains 13 residues. Germline CDR1 is SQVTM and CDR2 is ANQGSEA. The CDR3 DNA sequence: TGCAGCGTCGAACAGGGGGCCGGCTACGAGCAGTACTTC. This codes for CSVEQGAGYEQYF.

The chain employs TRBV7-8 and TRBJ2-1; the match to TRBD1 covers 8 bases. The CDR3 is made up of 14 amino acids. The junction had 10 bases not matched to a gene; V was cut back by 7 bases and J by 8 bases. Germline V CDR1 and CDR2: SGHVS, FQNEAQ. For the CDR3, the DNA is TGTGCCAGCATAAAGGACAGGGTTGGCCATGAGCAGTTCTTC. It yields the protein CASIKDRVGHEQFF.

The J gene is TRBJ2-1, the V gene TRBV5-4; 10 bases line up with TRBD2. V shed 4 bases, J shed 6 bases, and the junction held 10 bases outside the gene matches. CDR1 is SGHNT and CDR2 is YYREEE in the germline V gene (reference sequence). The CDR3 is 16 amino acids. In DNA form, the CDR3 reads TGTGCCAGCAGCGGACTTCTAGCGGGAGTTATCAATGAGCAGTTCTTC. Amino acids: CASSGLLAGVINEQFF.

This clone appeared a few times. V usage is TRBV5-6 and J usage is TRBJ2-5, with D perhaps matching TRBD2 (7 bases). The ends were cut back, 4 bases at V and 9 bases at J, with 25 bases in the middle. Germline lookup yields CDR1 SGHDT and CDR2 YYEEEE. This CDR3 is built from 16 residues. DNA of the CDR3: TGTGCCAGCAGCCCCCCAGGGGCTAGCGGAGTGGGTGCCCAGTACTTC. Translation: CASSPPGASGVGAQYF.

J is TRBJ2-5 and V is TRBV18; D ambiguous. This CDR3 contains 14 residues. V gave up 3 bases and J gave up 2 bases, with 10 bases separating them. Per germline, CDR1 KGHSH and CDR2 LQKENI. DNA for the CDR3: TGTGCCAGCTCACCCCCGACCCTTCAAGAGACCCAGTACTTC. Its translation is CASSPPTLQETQYF.

The chain couples TRBV5-1 to TRBJ1-4, with D perhaps TRBD1 (6 bases). Looked up from germline, CDR1 is SGHRS and CDR2 is YFSETQ. The CDR3 spans 13 residues. The V gene lost 4 bases and the J gene lost 5 bases, with 9 bases spanning the gap. The DNA for the CDR3 is TGCGCCAGCAGCCTCGGACAGAATGAAAAACTGTTTTTT. Translating it yields CASSLGQNEKLFF.

The rearrangement uses TRBV5-1 and TRBJ1-1; D is unresolved. V was clipped by 0 bases and J by 3 bases, with 6 bases between them. Germline V gene sequence: CDR1 SGHRS, CDR2 YFSETQ. CDR3 length: 13 amino acids. Here the CDR3 DNA reads TGCGCCAGCAGCTTGGACAGCTACACTGAAGCTTTCTTT. Translation: CASSLDSYTEAFF.

The CDR3 loop reads CAWALGEQFF. The DNA for the CDR3 is TGTGCCTGGGCCTTAGGTGAGCAGTTCTTC. The rearrangement joins TRBV30 to TRBJ2-1; D is unclear. This CDR3 region has 10 residues. Looked up from germline, CDR1 is GTSNPN and CDR2 is SVGIG (reference sequence). Trimming removed 5 bases at V and 9 bases at J, with 8 bases between.

This chain links TRBV15 with TRBJ1-5; D gene ambiguous. V lost 3 bases and J 6 bases, leaving 15 bases between the germline ends. The CDR3 is 15 amino acids. The germline gives CDR1 LNHNV, CDR2 YYDKDF (reference sequence). CDR3 residues: CATSREGSWGQPQHF. Here the CDR3 DNA reads TGTGCCACCAGCAGGGAAGGGTCTTGGGGTCAGCCCCAGCATTTT.

The chain has TRBV4-2 and TRBJ2-7; 7 bases align to TRBD2. Germline-derived CDR1 and CDR2 are LGHNA and YNFKEQ. V lost 2 bases, J lost 5 bases, and 15 bases stayed unmatched. The CDR3 contains 17 residues. The CDR3 DNA is TGTGCCAGCAGCCAAAACAACCTAGCGGACTTTTCTCACGAGCAGTACTTC. As protein: CASSQNNLADFSHEQYF.

The chain joins TRBV25-1 to TRBJ2-2; 8 bases fit TRBD2. V shed 1 base, J shed 1 base, and the junction held 2 bases outside the gene matches. Germline CDR1 reads MGHDK; CDR2 reads SYGVNS. This CDR3 spans 16 amino acids. The CDR3 sequence: CASSEFTSGNTGELFF. Written as DNA, the CDR3 is TGTGCCAGCAGTGAATTCACTAGCGGGAACACCGGGGAGCTGTTTTTT.